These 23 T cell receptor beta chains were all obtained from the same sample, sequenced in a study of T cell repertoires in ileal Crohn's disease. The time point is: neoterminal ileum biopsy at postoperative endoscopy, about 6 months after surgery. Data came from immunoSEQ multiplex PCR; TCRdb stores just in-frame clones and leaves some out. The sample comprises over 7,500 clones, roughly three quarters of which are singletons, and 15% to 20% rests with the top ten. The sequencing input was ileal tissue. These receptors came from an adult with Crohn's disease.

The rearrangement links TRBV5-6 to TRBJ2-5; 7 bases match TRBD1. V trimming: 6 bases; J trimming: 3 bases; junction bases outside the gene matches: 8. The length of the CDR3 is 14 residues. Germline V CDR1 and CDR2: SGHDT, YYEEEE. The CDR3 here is CASILQGTKETQYF. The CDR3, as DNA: TGTGCCAGCATCCTACAGGGGACAAAAGAGACCCAGTACTTC.

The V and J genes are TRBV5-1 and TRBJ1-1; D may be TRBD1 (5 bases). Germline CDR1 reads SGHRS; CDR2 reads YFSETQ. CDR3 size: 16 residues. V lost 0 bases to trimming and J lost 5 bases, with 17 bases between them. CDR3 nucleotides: TGCGCCAGCAGCTTGGCCAAGACGGGGGGAATGACTGAAGCTTTCTTT. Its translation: CASSLAKTGGMTEAFF.

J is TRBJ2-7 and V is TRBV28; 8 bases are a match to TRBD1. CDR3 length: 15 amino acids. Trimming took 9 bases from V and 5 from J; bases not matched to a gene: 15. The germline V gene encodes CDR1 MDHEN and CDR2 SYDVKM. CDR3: CASSQEDRVLDEQYF. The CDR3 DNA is TGTGCCAGTTCACAGGAGGACAGGGTGCTAGACGAGCAGTACTTC. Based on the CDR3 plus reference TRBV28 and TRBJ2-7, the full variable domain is DVKVTQSSRYLVKRTGEKVFLECVQDMDHENMFWYRQDPGLGLRLIYFSYDVKMKEKGDIPEGYSVSREKKERFSLILESASTNQTSMYLCASSQEDRVLDEQYFGPGTRLTVT.

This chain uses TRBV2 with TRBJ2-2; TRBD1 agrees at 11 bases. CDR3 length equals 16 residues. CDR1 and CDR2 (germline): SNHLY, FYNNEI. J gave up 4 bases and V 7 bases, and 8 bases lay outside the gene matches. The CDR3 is CASNLSGQGATGELFF. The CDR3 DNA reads TGTGCCAGCAATTTGAGTGGACAGGGGGCCACCGGGGAGCTGTTTTTT.

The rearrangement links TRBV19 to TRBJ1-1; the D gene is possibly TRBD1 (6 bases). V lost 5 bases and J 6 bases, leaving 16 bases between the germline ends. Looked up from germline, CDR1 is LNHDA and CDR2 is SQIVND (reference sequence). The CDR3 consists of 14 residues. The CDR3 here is CASSSQGGGAEAFF. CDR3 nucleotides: TGTGCCAGTAGTTCTCAGGGAGGGGGAGCTGAAGCTTTCTTT.

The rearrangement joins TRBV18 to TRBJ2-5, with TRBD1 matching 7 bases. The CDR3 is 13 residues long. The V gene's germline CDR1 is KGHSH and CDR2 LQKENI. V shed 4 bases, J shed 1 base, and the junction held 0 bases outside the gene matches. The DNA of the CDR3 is TGTGCCAGCTCACGACAGGGCCAAGAGACCCAGTACTTC. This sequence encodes CASSRQGQETQYF.

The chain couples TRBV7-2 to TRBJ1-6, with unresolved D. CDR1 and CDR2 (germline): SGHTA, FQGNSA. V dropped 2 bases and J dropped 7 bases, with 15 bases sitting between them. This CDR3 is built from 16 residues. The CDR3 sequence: CASSLHSGNGNSPLHF. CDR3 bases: TGTGCCAGCAGCTTACATTCGGGGAATGGAAATTCACCCCTCCACTTT.

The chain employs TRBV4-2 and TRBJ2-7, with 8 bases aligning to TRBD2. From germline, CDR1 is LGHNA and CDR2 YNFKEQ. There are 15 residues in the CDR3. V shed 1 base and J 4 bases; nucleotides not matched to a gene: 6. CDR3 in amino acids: CASSQVDGRGYEQYF. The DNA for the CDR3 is TGTGCCAGCAGCCAAGTGGACGGGAGGGGTTACGAGCAGTACTTC.

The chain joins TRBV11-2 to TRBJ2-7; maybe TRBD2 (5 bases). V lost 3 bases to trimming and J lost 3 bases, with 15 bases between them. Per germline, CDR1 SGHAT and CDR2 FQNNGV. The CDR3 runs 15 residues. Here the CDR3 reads CASSLTRDYNYEQYF. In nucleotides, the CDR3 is TGTGCCAGCAGCTTGACCAGAGACTACAACTACGAGCAGTACTTC.

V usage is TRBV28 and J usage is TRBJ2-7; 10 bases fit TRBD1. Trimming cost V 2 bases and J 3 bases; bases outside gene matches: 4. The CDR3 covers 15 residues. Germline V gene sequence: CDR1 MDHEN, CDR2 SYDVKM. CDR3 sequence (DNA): TGTGCCAGCAGTTTAGACGGGACAGGGGACTACGAGCAGTACTTC. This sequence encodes CASSLDGTGDYEQYF.

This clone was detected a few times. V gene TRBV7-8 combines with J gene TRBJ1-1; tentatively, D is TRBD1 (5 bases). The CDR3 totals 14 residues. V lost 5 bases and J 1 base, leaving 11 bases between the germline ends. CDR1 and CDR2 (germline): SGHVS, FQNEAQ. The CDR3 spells CASSPKQGNTEAFF. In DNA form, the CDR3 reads TGTGCCAGCAGCCCAAAGCAGGGGAACACTGAAGCTTTCTTT.

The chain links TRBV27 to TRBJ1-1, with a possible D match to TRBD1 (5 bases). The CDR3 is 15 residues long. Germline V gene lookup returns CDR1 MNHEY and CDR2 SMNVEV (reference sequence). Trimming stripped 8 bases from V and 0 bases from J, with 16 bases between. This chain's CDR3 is CASVRKGRMNTEAFF. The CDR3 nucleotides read TGTGCCAGCGTTAGAAAGGGGCGGATGAACACTGAAGCTTTCTTT.

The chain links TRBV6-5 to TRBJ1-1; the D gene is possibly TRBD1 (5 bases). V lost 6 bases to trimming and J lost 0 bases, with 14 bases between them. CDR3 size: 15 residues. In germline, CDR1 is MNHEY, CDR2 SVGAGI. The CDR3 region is CASRTLQVLNTEAFF. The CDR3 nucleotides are TGTGCCAGCAGAACCTTACAGGTCCTGAACACTGAAGCTTTCTTT.

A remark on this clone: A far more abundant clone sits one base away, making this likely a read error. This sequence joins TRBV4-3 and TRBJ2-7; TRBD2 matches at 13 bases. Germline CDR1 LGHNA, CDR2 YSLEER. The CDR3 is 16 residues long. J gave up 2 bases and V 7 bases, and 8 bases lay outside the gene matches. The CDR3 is CASTPGLAGETYEQYF. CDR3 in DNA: TGCGCCAGCACTCCAGGACTAGCGGGAGAGACCTACGAGCAGTACTTC.

The CDR3 reads CASKSTGAYEQYF. DNA of the CDR3: TGTGCCAGTAAATCCACAGGGGCCTACGAGCAGTACTTC. The chain has TRBV19 and TRBJ2-7; 7 positions agree with TRBD1. The CDR3 totals 13 residues. Germline values: CDR1 LNHDA, CDR2 SQIVND (reference sequence). The trim removed 7 bases at V and 2 bases at J, leaving 5 bases unmatched.

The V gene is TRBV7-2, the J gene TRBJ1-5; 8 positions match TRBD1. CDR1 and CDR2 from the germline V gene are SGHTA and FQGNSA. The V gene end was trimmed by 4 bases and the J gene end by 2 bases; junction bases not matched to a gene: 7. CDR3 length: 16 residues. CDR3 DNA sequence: TGTGCCAGCAGCTCCCAGGGGGCGGCAGGCAATCAGCCCCAGCATTTT. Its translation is CASSSQGAAGNQPQHF.

DNA for the CDR3: TGTGCCAGCAGCTCCGGGACAGGTGGGATAGACTCCTACGAGCAGTACTTC. Translated, it gives CASSSGTGGIDSYEQYF. This sequence joins TRBV11-2 and TRBJ2-7, with 8 bases matching TRBD1. CDR1 and CDR2 from the germline V gene are SGHAT and FQNNGV. V shed 4 bases, J shed 0 bases, and the junction held 11 bases outside the gene matches. The CDR3 is 17 residues long.

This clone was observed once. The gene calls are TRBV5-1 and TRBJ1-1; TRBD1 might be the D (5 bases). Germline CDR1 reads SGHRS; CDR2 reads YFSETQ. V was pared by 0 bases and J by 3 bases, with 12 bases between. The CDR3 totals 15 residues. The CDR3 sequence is CASSLGGGGYTEAFF. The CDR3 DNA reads TGCGCCAGCAGCTTGGGAGGTGGGGGGTACACTGAAGCTTTCTTT.

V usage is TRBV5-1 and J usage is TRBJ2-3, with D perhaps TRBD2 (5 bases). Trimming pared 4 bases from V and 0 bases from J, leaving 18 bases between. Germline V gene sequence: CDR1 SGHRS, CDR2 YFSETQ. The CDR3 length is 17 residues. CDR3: CASSTGVGRASTDTQYF. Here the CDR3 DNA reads TGCGCCAGCAGCACCGGCGTTGGGCGGGCCAGCACAGATACGCAGTATTTT.

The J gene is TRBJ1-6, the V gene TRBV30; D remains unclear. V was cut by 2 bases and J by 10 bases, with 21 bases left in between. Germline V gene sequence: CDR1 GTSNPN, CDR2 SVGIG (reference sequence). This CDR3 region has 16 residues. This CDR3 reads CAWSSLTTRLGSPLHF. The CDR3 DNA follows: TGTGCCTGGAGTTCCTTGACTACCCGTCTCGGCTCACCCCTCCACTTT.

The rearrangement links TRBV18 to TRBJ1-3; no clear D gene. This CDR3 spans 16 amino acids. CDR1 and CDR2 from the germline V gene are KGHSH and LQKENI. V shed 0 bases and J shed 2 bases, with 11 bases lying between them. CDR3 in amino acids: CASSPPYSLPGNTIYF. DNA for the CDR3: TGTGCCAGCTCACCACCGTACTCGCTTCCTGGAAACACCATATATTTT.

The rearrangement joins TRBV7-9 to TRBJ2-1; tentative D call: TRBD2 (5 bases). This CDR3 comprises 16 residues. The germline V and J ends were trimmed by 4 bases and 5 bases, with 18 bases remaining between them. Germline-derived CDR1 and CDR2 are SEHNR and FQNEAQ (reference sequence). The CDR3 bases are TGTGCCAGCAGCTCCTCACTAGACGGTACCCACAATGAGCAGTTCTTC. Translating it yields CASSSSLDGTHNEQFF. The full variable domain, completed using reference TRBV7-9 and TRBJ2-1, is DTGVSQNPRHKITKRGQNVTFRCDPISEHNRLYWYRQTLGQGPEFLTYFQNEAQLEKSRLLSDRFSAERPKGSFSTLEIQRTEQGDSAMYLCASSSSLDGTHNEQFFGPGTRLTVL.

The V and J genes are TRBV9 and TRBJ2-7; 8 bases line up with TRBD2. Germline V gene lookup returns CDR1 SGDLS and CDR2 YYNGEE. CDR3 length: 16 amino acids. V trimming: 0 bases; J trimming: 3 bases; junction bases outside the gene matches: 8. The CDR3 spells CASSVGPSGSNYEQYF. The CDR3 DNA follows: TGTGCCAGCAGCGTAGGTCCCAGCGGGAGTAACTACGAGCAGTACTTC. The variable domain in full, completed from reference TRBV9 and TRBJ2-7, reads DSGVTQTPKHLITATGQRVTLRCSPRSGDLSVYWYQQSLDQGLQFLIQYYNGEERAKGNILERFSAQQFPDLHSELNLSSLELGDSALYFCASSVGPSGSNYEQYFGPGTRLTVT.